This T cell receptor beta chain derives from a study of cytomegalovirus exposure and HLA in healthy donors. For the study at large: About 79% of 350 to 400 genotyped donors fell in the Caucasian-associated ancestry cluster. Study findings and constraints: A further, later analysis showed that HLA-associated TCR beta chains (compared with equally common others) were more clonally expanded. A few chains linked to CMV were shown in vitro to be specific for CMV antigens.

Germline lookup yields CDR1 ENHRY and CDR2 SYGVKD. The CDR3 is made up of 14 amino acids. A word on this clone: Its specificity is not known. At one of its ends the junction is not consistent with the germline gene, which may arise from a read error.

PCR employed 60 Vbeta and 13 Jbeta primers. Repertoires were generated with immunoSEQ multiplex PCR, while TCRdb's copy carries only in-frame clones and drops some. The sample yields roughly 120,000 clones, around three quarters seen once. This chain uses TRBV10-3 with TRBJ1-2, with D perhaps matching TRBD1 (5 bases). Sequenced: PBMCs. This clonotype originated in a man aged 25 to 45 in good health and CMV-seronegative. The CDR3 sequence is CAISERGGLNGYPF. The CDR3 coding sequence is TGTGCCATCAGTGAAAGGGGAGGACTGAATGGCTACCCCTTC.